This passage covers 18 T cell receptor beta chains from one sample sequenced in a study of shared clonotypes between healthy human individuals. Profiling relied on immunoSEQ multiplex PCR, and the TCRdb table lists in-frame clones only, not all of them. There are around 1.6 million clones in the sample; around 98% occur only once, and about 0.4% lies in the top ten. Sequenced input: naive CD4+ T cells sorted from blood. As for subset: CD45RA+ positively selected. The origin of the receptors is a man younger than 45 in good health.

This chain connects TRBV2 to TRBJ2-1, with unresolved D. This CDR3 is 15 amino acids long. Germline V gene lookup returns CDR1 SNHLY and CDR2 FYNNEI. V lost 6 bases to trimming and J lost 3 bases, with 15 bases between them. The CDR3 bases are TGTGCCAGCAGCGAATCGACTGCCTACTACAATGAGCAGTTCTTC. Translation gives CASSESTAYYNEQFF.

The V and J genes are TRBV21-1 and TRBJ2-2; TRBD2, the table's D call, lacks a check against the DNA. TRBV21-1 has pseudogene status. The CDR3 sequence is 17 residues long. Here the CDR3 reads CASSPPFASGVTGELFF. CDR3 coding DNA: TGTGCCAGCAGCCCCCCCTTCGCTAGCGGGGTCACCGGGGAGCTGTTTTTT.

This clone came up once. The chain links TRBV30 to TRBJ1-5, with unresolved D. V was cut by 3 bases and J by 0 bases, with 24 bases left in between. CDR3 length: 19 amino acids. Germline V lookup: CDR1 GTSNPN, CDR2 SVGIG (reference sequence). The CDR3 DNA follows: TGTGCCTGGAGCTTGCTCGTTGAACCTCTCCTTTATAGCAATCAGCCCCAGCATTTT. It translates to CAWSLLVEPLLYSNQPQHF. The whole variable domain, remainder taken from reference TRBV30 and TRBJ1-5, is SQTIHQWPATLVQPVGSPLSLECTVEGTSNPNLYWYRQAAGRGLQLLFYSVGIGQISSEVPQNLSASRPQDRQFILSSKKLLLSDSGFYLCAWSLLVEPLLYSNQPQHFGDGTRLSIL.

The chain recombines TRBV2 with TRBJ2-7; D remains unclear. V lost 6 bases, J lost 6 bases, and 15 bases lay in between. The germline V gene has CDR1 SNHLY and CDR2 FYNNEI. The CDR3 length is 13 residues. In DNA, the CDR3 is TGTGCCAGCAGCCGATATCTGGGCGGCGAGCAGTACTTC. Protein: CASSRYLGGEQYF.

A word on this clone: Distinct nucleotide sequences in the sample also encode this CDR3. This rearrangement joins TRBV19 to TRBJ2-2, with 9 positions matching TRBD1. Germline loops: CDR1 LNHDA, CDR2 SQIVND (reference sequence). This CDR3 has 16 amino acids. The trim removed 4 bases at V and 5 bases at J, leaving 8 bases unmatched. Written as DNA, the CDR3 is TGTGCCAGTAGTACGCCGGGACAGGGATTAACCGGGGAGCTGTTTTTT. The encoded protein is CASSTPGQGLTGELFF.

This chain connects TRBV18 to TRBJ2-5; D possibly matches TRBD1 or TRBD2 (5 bases each). CDR1 is KGHSH, CDR2 LQKENI, per germline. There are 17 residues in the CDR3. V dropped 4 bases and J dropped 5 bases, with 23 bases sitting between them. The CDR3 here is CASSLKAGTIKGETQYF. For the CDR3, the DNA is TGTGCCAGCTCACTGAAGGCCGGGACCATTAAGGGGGAGACCCAGTACTTC.

The chain couples TRBV6-5 to TRBJ1-3; D is unresolved. CDR1 and CDR2 (germline): MNHEY, SVGAGI. Deletions cut 10 bases from V and 0 bases from J, with 7 bases between. The CDR3 runs to 12 residues. Written as DNA, the CDR3 is TGTGCCACAGTGAGCTCTGGAAACACCATATATTTT. This sequence encodes CATVSSGNTIYF.

The V and J genes are TRBV18 and TRBJ2-3; D is perhaps TRBD1 (6 bases). Germline assignment: CDR1 KGHSH and CDR2 LQKENI. Trimming stripped 3 bases from V and 2 bases from J, with 9 bases between. CDR3 length: 14 amino acids. The CDR3 DNA follows: TGTGCCAGCTCACCGGGGGCTTTCACAGATACGCAGTATTTT. This sequence encodes CASSPGAFTDTQYF.

The J gene is TRBJ2-1, the V gene TRBV5-1; D may match TRBD1 or TRBD2 (5 bases each). CDR1 is SGHRS and CDR2 is YFSETQ in the germline V gene. The V end lost 0 bases, the J end lost 4 bases, and 11 bases lay between the germline ends. The CDR3 length is 15 residues. CDR3 loop: CASSLVRGEYNEQFF. Written as DNA, the CDR3 is TGCGCCAGCAGCTTGGTGAGGGGAGAGTACAATGAGCAGTTCTTC.

The rearrangement links TRBV5-4 to TRBJ2-1; D gene ambiguous. V gave up 2 bases and J gave up 4 bases, with 7 bases separating them. The V gene's germline CDR1 is SGHNT and CDR2 YYREEE (reference sequence). The length of the CDR3 is 13 residues. CDR3 region: CASSFPRYNEQFF. CDR3 DNA sequence: TGTGCCAGCAGCTTTCCCCGATACAATGAGCAGTTCTTC.

The chain couples TRBV7-8 to TRBJ2-1; 11 nucleotides align to TRBD2. From germline, CDR1 is SGHVS and CDR2 FQNEAQ. J gave up 7 bases and V 6 bases, and 8 bases lay outside the gene matches. The CDR3 totals 15 residues. CDR3 in amino acids: CASRTGLAGQNEQFF. The CDR3 DNA is TGTGCCAGCAGAACCGGACTAGCGGGTCAAAATGAGCAGTTCTTC.

This clone was observed once. The chain combines TRBV7-9 with TRBJ2-5; D may be TRBD1 (6 bases). V was clipped by 2 bases and J by 9 bases, with 10 bases between them. The germline CDR1 and CDR2 sequences are SEHNR and FQNEAQ (reference sequence). The CDR3 contains 12 residues. The CDR3, as DNA: TGTGCCAGCAGCTTATTTCGGACAGCCCAGTACTTC. This gives the protein CASSLFRTAQYF.

The chain uses TRBV7-6 and TRBJ2-3; 7 nucleotides agree with TRBD1. Germline values: CDR1 SGHVS, CDR2 FNYEAQ. The V segment lost 2 bases and the J segment 6 bases; nucleotides outside the gene matches: 5. The CDR3 has 14 amino acids. CDR3 sequence (DNA): TGTGCCAGCAGCTTAAGAGGGGGCGCGGATACGCAGTATTTT. Translating gives CASSLRGGADTQYF.

The J gene is TRBJ2-7, the V gene TRBV2; tentatively, D is TRBD1 or TRBD2 (5 bases each). The length of the CDR3 is 14 residues. V lost 3 bases and J lost 2, with 11 bases in between. CDR1 and CDR2 from the germline V gene are SNHLY and FYNNEI. The CDR3 bases are TGTGCCAGCAGTGAGGGACGGACGACCTACGAGCAGTACTTC. Its protein product is CASSEGRTTYEQYF.

The rearrangement joins TRBV5-1 to TRBJ2-1; tentatively, D is TRBD1 or TRBD2 (5 bases each). V was shortened by 0 bases and J by 2 bases, with 9 bases between the two germline ends. There are 15 residues in the CDR3. Germline CDR1 SGHRS, CDR2 YFSETQ. CDR3 nucleotide sequence: TGCGCCAGCAGCTTGGACGGGACCACCTACAATGAGCAGTTCTTC. Translation gives CASSLDGTTYNEQFF.

The chain recombines TRBV10-3 with TRBJ2-5; perhaps D is TRBD1 or TRBD2 (7 bases each). The V end lost 10 bases, the J end lost 1 base, and 22 bases lay between the germline ends. Per germline, CDR1 ENHRY and CDR2 SYGVKD. CDR3 size: 16 residues. CDR3 amino acids: CATRGGQAGLQETQYF. The CDR3 bases are TGTGCCACCAGGGGGGGTCAAGCGGGGCTCCAAGAGACCCAGTACTTC.

The V and J genes are TRBV28 and TRBJ2-7, with 11 positions matching TRBD1. The germline V gene encodes CDR1 MDHEN and CDR2 SYDVKM. The V and J ends lost 5 bases and 7 bases, in that order; junction bases with no gene match: 10. The CDR3 has 15 amino acids. The CDR3 here is CASSRPGQGVREQYF. The DNA for the CDR3 is TGTGCCAGCAGTCGTCCGGGACAGGGGGTACGGGAGCAGTACTTC.

Worth noting for this clone: Other nucleotide sequences in the sample specify the same CDR3. This sequence joins TRBV11-2 and TRBJ2-7; D is ambiguous. CDR1 and CDR2 from the germline V gene are SGHAT and FQNNGV. V was cut by 1 base and J by 1 base, with 2 bases left in between. The CDR3 extends over 12 amino acids. CDR3 sequence: CASSLASYEQYF. The CDR3, as DNA: TGTGCCAGCAGCTTAGCATCCTACGAGCAGTACTTC.